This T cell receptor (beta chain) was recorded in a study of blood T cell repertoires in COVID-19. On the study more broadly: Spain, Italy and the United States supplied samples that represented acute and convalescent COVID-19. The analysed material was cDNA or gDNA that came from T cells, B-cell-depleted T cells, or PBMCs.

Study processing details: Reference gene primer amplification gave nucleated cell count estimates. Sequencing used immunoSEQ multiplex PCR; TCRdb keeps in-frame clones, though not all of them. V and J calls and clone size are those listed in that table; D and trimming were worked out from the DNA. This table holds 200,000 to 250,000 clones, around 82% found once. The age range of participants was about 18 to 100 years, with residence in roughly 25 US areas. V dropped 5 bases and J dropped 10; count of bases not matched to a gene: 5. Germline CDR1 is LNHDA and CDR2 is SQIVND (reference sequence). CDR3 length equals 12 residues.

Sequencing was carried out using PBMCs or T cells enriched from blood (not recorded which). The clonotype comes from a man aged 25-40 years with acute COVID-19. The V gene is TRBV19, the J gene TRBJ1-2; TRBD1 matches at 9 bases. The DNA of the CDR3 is TGTGCCAGTAGTTTCGGACAGGGGACCTACACCTTC. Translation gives CASSFGQGTYTF.